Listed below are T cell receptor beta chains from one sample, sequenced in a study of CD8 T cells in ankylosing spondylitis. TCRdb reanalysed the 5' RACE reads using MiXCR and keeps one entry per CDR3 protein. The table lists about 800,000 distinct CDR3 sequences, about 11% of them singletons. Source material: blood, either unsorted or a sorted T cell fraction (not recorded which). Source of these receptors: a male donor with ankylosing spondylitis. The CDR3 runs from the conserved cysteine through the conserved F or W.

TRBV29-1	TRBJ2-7	CSVGISSYEQYF
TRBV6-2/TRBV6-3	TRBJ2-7	CASSYSRGRIYEQYF
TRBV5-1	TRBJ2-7	CASSLGQGYAYEQYF
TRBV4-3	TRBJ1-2	CASSQDLRIYGYTF
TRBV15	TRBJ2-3	CATSWLGGPGTDTQYF
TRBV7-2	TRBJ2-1	CASSPASGPYNEQFF
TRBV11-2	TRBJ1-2	CASSRGVPQNYGYTF
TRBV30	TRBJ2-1	CAWSALDYNEQFF
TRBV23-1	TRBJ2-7	CASSHGMAGLTTYEQYF
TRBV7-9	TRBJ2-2	CASADRAHAGELFF
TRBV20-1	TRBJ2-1	CSARDLLAGGKNNEQFF
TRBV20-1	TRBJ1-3	CSAGRTGNTIYF
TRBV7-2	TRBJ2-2	CASSLAPLGANTGELFF
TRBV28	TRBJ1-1	CASSYGTSNTEAFF
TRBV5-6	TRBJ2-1	CASIVSGDSYNEQFF
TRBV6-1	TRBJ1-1	CASSEDRARAEAFF
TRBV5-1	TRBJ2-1	CASSFYGTSGYNEQFF